Many counts were recorded for the clone carrying this T cell receptor (delta chain). Its specificity is not known. The data originate from a study of γδ T cells in repeated Plasmodium falciparum infection. Study information: Donors had four controlled P. falciparum NF54 infections over around 640 days. Samples were taken at baseline, before some infections, and 21 days after each.

Bulk repertoires came from Vgamma9/Vdelta2+ or Vdelta2-negative gammadelta T cells flow-sorted from PBMC. TCRdb fed the multiplex PCR reads into CATT to redo clone calling. The data hold over 45,000 delta-chain clones, with over 1.5% observed a single time. Study-wide points: Waves of new clonotype selection appeared after repeated controlled infections in Vdelta2-negative, largely Vdelta1+, gammadelta T cells.

The ends lost 1 base at V and 1 base at J; junction bases unmatched: 10. Per the germline V gene, CDR1 is GEAIGNYY and CDR2 is EKD. This CDR3 has 18 amino acids. The receptor's source is a pool of human donors (malaria-infected and uninfected, not separated). The chain uses TRDV2 and TRDJ1; TRDD3 aligns across 11 bases. TCRdb is silent on the J gene; assignment here came from matching the DNA to germline. The sample taken for sequencing was gamma-delta T cells from blood. The CDR3 reads CACDTLGDTRTGTDKLIF. Here the CDR3 DNA reads TGTGCCTGTGACACGCTGGGGGATACCAGAACTGGCACCGATAAACTCATCTTT.